Below, 10 T cell receptor beta chains from the same sample are listed, as sequenced in a study of blood T cell repertoires in COVID-19. Assay: immunoSEQ multiplex PCR; the TCRdb copy retains only in-frame clones and omits some. Of a few hundred thousand clones in the sample, around 85% are singletons; the top ten hold about 2.5%. The sequenced sample was PBMCs or T cells enriched from blood (not recorded which). These receptors all stem from a woman in her fifties or sixties who had recovered from COVID-19.

V usage is TRBV28 and J usage is TRBJ1-5, with 10 bases identical to TRBD1. CDR1 MDHEN and CDR2 SYDVKM come from the germline V gene. Trimming cost V 5 bases and J 6 bases; bases outside gene matches: 10. The CDR3 extends over 16 amino acids. CDR3: CASSRIDRGLGQPQHF. CDR3 nucleotides: TGTGCCAGCAGTCGCATCGACAGGGGGCTTGGTCAGCCCCAGCATTTT.

The J gene is TRBJ1-4, the V gene TRBV5-1; no definite D call. The CDR3 covers 13 residues. Trimming pared 6 bases from V and 2 bases from J, leaving 8 bases between. The germline V gene has CDR1 SGHRS and CDR2 YFSETQ. The CDR3 nucleotides read TGCGCCAGCAACACGGGTACTAATGAAAAACTGTTTTTT. Encoded protein: CASNTGTNEKLFF.

The rearrangement joins TRBV5-1 to TRBJ1-2, with 9 bases that match TRBD1. CDR1 is SGHRS, CDR2 YFSETQ, per germline. V gave up 2 bases and J gave up 11 bases; unmatched junction bases: 4. CDR3 length: 12 amino acids. The CDR3 coding sequence is TGCGCCAGCAGCTTAGACAGGGGGATTTACACCTTC. Translating it yields CASSLDRGIYTF.

The V and J genes are TRBV25-1 and TRBJ2-2; perhaps TRBD2 as D (7 bases). The V gene lost 4 bases and the J gene lost 1 base, with 10 bases spanning the gap. Germline loops: CDR1 MGHDK, CDR2 SYGVNS. This CDR3 spans 15 amino acids. The CDR3 nucleotides read TGTGCCAGCAGTGGGGGGGGCGGGAACACCGGGGAGCTGTTTTTT. Translating gives CASSGGGGNTGELFF.

The V call is TRBV25-1, the J call TRBJ2-5, with 9 bases lining up with TRBD1. Unmatched junction bases numbered 5, after V lost 4 bases and J lost 5 bases. The CDR3 is made up of 14 amino acids. Germline values: CDR1 MGHDK, CDR2 SYGVNS. This chain's CDR3 is CASSVQGAPETQYF. CDR3 DNA: TGTGCCAGCAGTGTACAGGGGGCCCCGGAGACCCAGTACTTC. The variable domain in full, completed from reference TRBV25-1 and TRBJ2-5, reads EADIYQTPRYLVIGTGKKITLECSQTMGHDKMYWYQQDPGMELHLIHYSYGVNSTEKGDLSSESTVSRIRTEHFPLTLESARPSHTSQYLCASSVQGAPETQYFGPGTRLLVL.

The V gene is TRBV13, the J gene TRBJ2-7; 11 bases are shared with TRBD2. Germline V gene data show CDR1 as PRHDT and CDR2 as FYEKMQ (reference sequence). The V segment lost 2 bases and the J segment 7 bases; nucleotides outside the gene matches: 7. The CDR3 runs to 15 residues. CDR3 nucleotides: TGTGCCAGCAGCTTAAGAACTAGCGGGAGAAATGAGCAGTACTTC. This translates into CASSLRTSGRNEQYF.

This chain connects TRBV2 to TRBJ1-6; 8 positions agree with TRBD1. The J segment lost 5 bases and the V segment lost 10 bases, leaving 4 bases of the junction unmatched. The CDR3 loop spans 13 amino acids. The germline V gene has CDR1 SNHLY and CDR2 FYNNEI. CDR3 bases: TGTGCCAAGAGGACAGGGAATAATTCACCCCTCCACTTT. It is translated as CAKRTGNNSPLHF.

V usage is TRBV30 and J usage is TRBJ1-3; D is unresolved. CDR3 size: 14 residues. The V gene lost 4 bases and the J gene lost 0 bases, with 10 bases spanning the gap. Germline V CDR1 and CDR2: GTSNPN, SVGIG (reference sequence). Here the CDR3 reads CAWTQRVSGNTIYF. The CDR3 DNA is TGTGCCTGGACCCAACGGGTCTCTGGAAACACCATATATTTT.

A few counts support this clone. The genes are TRBV5-1 and TRBJ1-4; TRBD1 aligns across 9 bases. This CDR3 has 21 amino acids. The V gene's germline CDR1 is SGHRS and CDR2 YFSETQ. V shed 4 bases and J 5 bases; nucleotides not matched to a gene: 24. The CDR3 spells CASSAVPGLRQGVFKNEKLFF. The CDR3 region has the DNA TGCGCCAGCAGCGCTGTACCGGGACTAAGACAGGGGGTTTTTAAGAATGAAAAACTGTTTTTT.

The chain uses TRBV2 and TRBJ2-6; 7 bases align to TRBD1. This CDR3 has 16 residues. Trimming at V came to 2 bases and at J to 2 bases, leaving 3 bases not matched to a gene. Germline CDR1 and CDR2: SNHLY and FYNNEI. Here the CDR3 DNA reads TGTGCCAGCAGTGAAAACAGGGGTGCTGGGGCCAACGTCCTGACTTTC. Its protein is CASSENRGAGANVLTF.